The TCR beta chain described here comes from a study of CD8 T cells in ankylosing spondylitis. TCRdb re-analysed the 5' RACE reads in MiXCR, keeping a single row per CDR3 protein. The sample records approximately 220,000 distinct CDR3 sequences, approximately 10% being singletons. The CDR3 has 13 amino acids. Germline loops: CDR1 DFQATT, CDR2 SNEGSKA (reference sequence). A few counts support this clonotype. As yet, its antigen is unknown. A read error may produce the germline difference seen at one junction end. Findings and limits, study-wide: Earlier literature documents some of the motif variants in reactive arthritis synovial fluid and blood. Characteristic, it appeared, of ankylosing spondylitis blood was a TCR beta motif of eight or nine highly homologous variants.

The sequencing input was blood, either unsorted or a sorted T cell fraction (not recorded which). The clonotype was recovered from a male donor with ankylosing spondylitis or in good health (not recorded which). The chain joins TRBV20-1 to TRBJ2-1; 10 nucleotides line up with TRBD2. DNA for the CDR3: TGCAGTGCTAGAGATAGGTTAGCGGGGGGCCAGGGCTTC. This encodes CSARDRLAGGQGF.